The 21 T cell receptor beta chains presented below share a single source sample, sequenced in a study of blood T cells in healthy people across ages. A J-beta primer mix and a sample-barcoded 5' primer were used in a second PCR of roughly 7 to 12 cycles. Each CDR3 protein gets one entry after TCRdb re-called the 5' RACE reads with MiXCR. The sample comprises 700,000 to 950,000 distinct CDR3 sequences, around 46% of which are singletons, and less than 25% rests with the top ten. Sequencing was done on a sample of blood. Source of these receptors: a woman aged 55-69 years in good health.

The chain uses TRBV12-3 or TRBV12-4 and TRBJ2-5; 11 positions agree with TRBD2. The CDR3 is made up of 18 amino acids. Germline trimming cut 3 bases from V and 0 bases from J; bases unmatched to any gene: 9. As DNA, the CDR3 is TGTGCCAGCAGTTTGGGGACTAGCGGTAACCAGTACCAAGAGACCCAGTACTTC. Translating gives CASSLGTSGNQYQETQYF.

This clonotype was seen a few times. This chain joins TRBV10-3 and TRBJ2-1; 7 bases are a match to TRBD2. The CDR3 has 14 residues. The germline gives CDR1 ENHRY, CDR2 SYGVKD. The J segment lost 8 bases and the V segment lost 8 bases, leaving 12 bases of the junction unmatched. CDR3 nucleotide sequence: TGTGCCATCGCCTCGGCGGGAGATGCCCATGAGCAGTTCTTC. It yields the protein CAIASAGDAHEQFF.

This clonotype was seen just once. The genes are TRBV12-3 or TRBV12-4 and TRBJ2-3; D is ambiguous. The CDR3 has 12 residues. The V end lost 5 bases, the J end lost 8 bases, and 11 bases lay between the germline ends. In nucleotides, the CDR3 is TGTGCCAGCAGTCCATCAGCTGGTACGCAGTATTTT. This translates into CASSPSAGTQYF.

V gene TRBV11-2 combines with J gene TRBJ2-3, with D perhaps TRBD1 (5 bases). Germline V gene data show CDR1 as SGHAT and CDR2 as FQNNGV. CDR3 length: 16 residues. The germline V and J ends were trimmed by 5 bases and 0 bases, with 15 bases remaining between them. Here the CDR3 reads CASSPQQVSSTDTQYF. Here the CDR3 DNA reads TGTGCCAGCAGCCCACAACAGGTCTCGAGCACAGATACGCAGTATTTT.

This clonotype was found once. The rearrangement links TRBV7-6 to TRBJ2-3; unclear D gene. V shed 1 base and J shed 4 bases, with 6 bases lying between them. The CDR3 totals 13 residues. Germline assignment: CDR1 SGHVS and CDR2 FNYEAQ. The CDR3 loop is CASSLEWADTQYF. Here the CDR3 DNA reads TGTGCCAGCAGCTTAGAATGGGCAGATACGCAGTATTTT.

This chain's CDR3 is CASSSRQRGLGDEQFF. CDR3 DNA sequence: TGTGCCAGCAGCTCCCGGCAGCGGGGGTTGGGGGATGAGCAGTTCTTC. The chain uses TRBV5-6 and TRBJ2-1; TRBD2 matches at 8 bases. This CDR3 comprises 16 residues. From germline, CDR1 is SGHDT and CDR2 YYEEEE. Trimming removed 3 bases from V and 8 bases from J; junction bases left unmatched: 13.

The chain carries TRBV13 and TRBJ2-2; D ambiguous. V was trimmed by 3 bases and J by 9 bases, leaving 11 bases between them. CDR3 length: 13 amino acids. The germline CDR1 and CDR2 sequences are PRHDT and FYEKMQ (reference sequence). The CDR3 protein is CASSLMGGRELFF. DNA of the CDR3: TGTGCCAGCAGCTTGATGGGTGGCCGGGAGCTGTTTTTT. The full variable domain, in which reference TRBV13 and TRBJ2-2 provide the parts outside the CDR3, is AAGVIQSPRHLIKEKRETATLKCYPIPRHDTVYWYQQGPGQDPQFLISFYEKMQSDKGSIPDRFSAQQFSDYHSELNMSSLELGDSALYFCASSLMGGRELFFGEGSRLTVL.

The chain carries TRBV9 and TRBJ2-1; no reliable D call. With 3 bases removed from V and 4 bases from J, the gap between germline ends came to 11 bases. Germline V gene lookup returns CDR1 SGDLS and CDR2 YYNGEE. This CDR3 spans 14 amino acids. DNA of the CDR3: TGTGCCAGCAGCGAAACCGAGCGTTACAATGAGCAGTTCTTC. This sequence encodes CASSETERYNEQFF.

The J gene is TRBJ2-4, the V gene TRBV27, with D tentatively TRBD1 (6 bases). The J call is uncertain, as TRBJ2-7 better fits the DNA end. Germline lookup yields CDR1 MNHEY and CDR2 SMNVEV (reference sequence). The CDR3 is made up of 14 amino acids. The CDR3 DNA reads as TGTGCCAGCAGTGTAAAAGGACAGCCCTACGAGCAGTACTTC. Translated, it gives CASSVKGQPYEQYF.

V gene TRBV6-1 combines with J gene TRBJ1-5, with 7 positions matching TRBD1. The CDR3 loop spans 14 amino acids. After removal of 3 bases from V and 7 bases from J, the junction contained 6 bases not matched to a gene. Germline V gives CDR1 MNHNS, CDR2 SASEGT. This chain's CDR3 is CASSEPTGIQPQHF. For the CDR3, the DNA is TGTGCCAGCAGTGAGCCGACAGGGATCCAGCCCCAGCATTTT.

About this clonotype: A much larger clone sits a single nucleotide away, making a read error possible. Since no conserved phenylalanine or tryptophan closes the CDR3, a read error is the likely cause. V is TRBV29-1 and J is TRBJ2-1; D assignment may be TRBD1 or TRBD2 (5 bases each). Germline values: CDR1 SQVTM, CDR2 ANQGSEA. The CDR3 length is 12 residues. V lost 7 bases, J lost 7 bases, and 14 bases lay in between. CDR3 sequence: CSAKRDGNEQFL. The CDR3 nucleotides read TGCAGCGCTAAAAGGGACGGGAATGAGCAGTTCTTA.

V gene TRBV27 combines with J gene TRBJ2-3; 10 nucleotides match TRBD2. V lost 5 bases and J lost 5; bases outside the gene matches: 7. The CDR3 has 15 amino acids. Germline V gives CDR1 MNHEY, CDR2 SMNVEV (reference sequence). CDR3 loop: CASSGGLAVGDTQYF. CDR3 nucleotides: TGTGCCAGCAGTGGAGGACTAGCGGTTGGAGATACGCAGTATTTT.

This clonotype was counted a few times. V usage is TRBV27 and J usage is TRBJ1-1, with D unclear. CDR1 MNHEY and CDR2 SMNVEV come from the germline V gene (reference sequence). CDR3 length equals 13 residues. Trimming cost V 3 bases and J 1 base, with 6 bases left between them. CDR3 coding DNA: TGTGCCAGCAGTTTGTGGAGGAACACTGAAGCTTTCTTT. This gives the protein CASSLWRNTEAFF.

The V gene is TRBV4-2, the J gene TRBJ2-5; D unresolved. CDR1 LGHNA and CDR2 YNFKEQ come from the germline V gene. The V and J ends lost 1 base and 4 bases respectively, with 22 bases between them. The CDR3 totals 18 residues. CDR3 DNA sequence: TGTGCCAGCAGCCAAGTTCAGATTCCCGGGTTCGTAGGAGAGACCCAGTACTTC. It encodes CASSQVQIPGFVGETQYF.

The CDR3 loop reads CASSVDTGLGEQYF. The CDR3 DNA is TGTGCCAGCAGCGTAGATACTGGGCTGGGTGAGCAGTACTTC. V is TRBV9 and J is TRBJ2-5; D unresolved. Germline-derived CDR1 and CDR2 are SGDLS and YYNGEE. V dropped 0 bases and J dropped 11 bases, with 17 bases sitting between them. This CDR3 spans 14 amino acids.

This clonotype has only one observation. Compared with germline, one end of the junction differs, possibly owing to a read error. The V and J genes are TRBV4-2 and TRBJ2-1, with D possibly TRBD1 on 6 matching bases. The CDR3 is 16 amino acids. Germline V gene data show CDR1 as LGHNA and CDR2 as YNFKEQ. CDR3 nucleotides: TGTGCCAGCAGTCAAGAGTCCCGGGACAATTGGAATGAGCAGTTCTTC. It codes for CASSQESRDNWNEQFF.

The chain combines TRBV6-4 with TRBJ2-3, with a weak D call TRBD2 (5 bases). CDR1 and CDR2 from the germline V gene are MRHNA and SNTAGT. V was cut by 6 bases and J by 5 bases, with 15 bases left in between. The CDR3 runs to 14 residues. The CDR3 protein is CASRRLVGEDTQYF. The CDR3 DNA reads TGTGCCAGCAGAAGACTGGTCGGGGAAGATACGCAGTATTTT.

The chain couples TRBV29-1 to TRBJ2-5; D unresolved. Trimming took off 6 bases at V and 4 bases at J, with 12 bases between the two ends. The CDR3 contains 12 residues. CDR1 SQVTM and CDR2 ANQGSEA come from the germline V gene. The CDR3 is CSVFRTPETQYF. In DNA, the CDR3 is TGCAGCGTCTTTCGAACCCCAGAGACCCAGTACTTC. Variable domain in full (rest from reference TRBV29-1 and TRBJ2-5): SAVISQKPSRDICQRGTSLTIQCQVDSQVTMMFWYRQQPGQSLTLIATANQGSEATYESGFVIDKFPISRPNLTFSTLTVSNMSPEDSSIYLCSVFRTPETQYFGPGTRLLVL.

The J gene is TRBJ1-2, the V gene TRBV9; a weak D match, TRBD1 (5 bases). The germline gives CDR1 SGDLS, CDR2 YYNGEE. This CDR3 is built from 16 residues. Trimming removed 4 bases from V and 8 bases from J, with 24 bases in between. CDR3 coding DNA: TGTGCCAGCAGCCCGGCGGGGCCGGGTTTAATCGGGGGCTACACCTTC. This codes for CASSPAGPGLIGGYTF.

The chain combines TRBV7-2 with TRBJ2-2; 7 bases agree with TRBD1. CDR1 is SGHTA and CDR2 is FQGNSA in the germline V gene. The CDR3 is 16 residues long. Unmatched junction bases numbered 9, after V lost 3 bases and J lost 5 bases. The CDR3 sequence: CASSFHARGRTGELFF. The DNA of the CDR3 is TGTGCCAGCAGCTTCCACGCGAGGGGGCGAACCGGGGAGCTGTTTTTT.

This rearrangement joins TRBV5-1 to TRBJ2-3; D might be TRBD2 (6 bases). Between the trimmed V and J ends, which lost 4 bases and 2 bases, there was a span of 14 bases. The CDR3 loop spans 15 amino acids. Germline-derived CDR1 and CDR2 are SGHRS and YFSETQ. CDR3 residues: CASSPTGGITDTQYF. Written as DNA, the CDR3 is TGCGCCAGCAGCCCTACCGGAGGGATCACAGATACGCAGTATTTT. The full variable domain, in which reference TRBV5-1 and TRBJ2-3 provide the parts outside the CDR3, is KAGVTQTPRYLIKTRGQQVTLSCSPISGHRSVSWYQQTPGQGLQFLFEYFSETQRNKGNFPGRFSGRQFSNSRSEMNVSTLELGDSALYLCASSPTGGITDTQYFGPGTRLTVL.